Listed here are 18 T cell receptor beta chains from one sample, sequenced in a study of cytomegalovirus exposure and HLA in healthy donors. With 60 Vbeta and 13 Jbeta primers, the PCR was carried out. Method: immunoSEQ multiplex PCR; TCRdb's copy keeps in-frame clones and lacks some. Among more than 95,000 clones, roughly 81% were seen once, and the ten largest hold approximately 0.99%. Sample: PBMCs. The source of these receptors is a woman aged 30 to 39 in good health and CMV-seronegative.

This clone appeared once. The chain carries TRBV7-9 and TRBJ1-2, with TRBD1 matching 8 bases. J was trimmed by 0 bases and V by 8 bases; bases with no gene match: 2. This CDR3 contains 13 residues. Germline values: CDR1 SEHNR, CDR2 FQNEAQ (reference sequence). CDR3 region: CASQGQANYGYTF. Written as DNA, the CDR3 is TGTGCCAGCCAGGGACAGGCTAACTATGGCTACACCTTC.

This clone was picked up a small number of times. For the CDR3, the DNA is TGTGCCAGCAGCTGGGGGACTAGCGGGGGGGACTACGAGCAGTACTTC. Protein product: CASSWGTSGGDYEQYF. V and J are TRBV5-6 and TRBJ2-7, with 16 nucleotides matching TRBD2. Germline CDR1 is SGHDT and CDR2 is YYEEEE. The CDR3 has 16 residues. Trimming took 3 bases from V and 3 from J; bases not matched to a gene: 3.

This chain links TRBV9 with TRBJ2-5; a possible D gene is TRBD2 (5 bases). The J call may not be correct, given that the DNA end is closer to TRBJ2-7. Germline lookup yields CDR1 SGDLS and CDR2 YYNGEE. This CDR3 is built from 14 residues. In DNA form, the CDR3 reads TGTGCCAGCAGCGCCACCGCACTAGGTGACGAGCAGTACTTC. Amino acid sequence: CASSATALGDEQYF.

The V and J genes are TRBV27 and TRBJ1-6; D is ambiguous. This CDR3 contains 14 residues. V was clipped by 2 bases and J by 9 bases, with 11 bases between them. Looked up from germline, CDR1 is MNHEY and CDR2 is SMNVEV (reference sequence). CDR3 protein: CASSLRHGVSPLHF. CDR3 DNA: TGTGCCAGCAGTTTAAGGCACGGAGTTTCACCCCTCCACTTT.

The CDR3 protein is CASSEDPGGWGNYGYTF. The CDR3 DNA reads as TGTGCCAGCAGTGAAGACCCAGGGGGTTGGGGGAACTATGGCTACACCTTC. The chain joins TRBV2 to TRBJ1-2; 7 positions match TRBD1. Losses at the gene ends were 1 base for V and 2 bases for J; bases not matched to a gene: 10. This CDR3 has 17 amino acids. The germline gives CDR1 SNHLY, CDR2 FYNNEI.

The chain is built from TRBV4-2 and TRBJ2-1, with TRBD2 matching over 13 bases. Per the germline V gene, CDR1 is LGHNA and CDR2 is YNFKEQ. The CDR3 contains 18 residues. Losses at the gene ends were 4 bases for V and 4 bases for J; bases not matched to a gene: 10. This CDR3 reads CASSRTGLAGLDYNEQFF. CDR3 DNA sequence: TGTGCCAGCAGCCGCACGGGACTAGCGGGGCTAGATTACAATGAGCAGTTCTTC.

The chain uses TRBV5-4 and TRBJ2-7; 11 bases match TRBD2. CDR1 SGHNT and CDR2 YYREEE come from the germline V gene (reference sequence). The CDR3 consists of 14 residues. The ends lost 3 bases at V and 6 bases at J; junction bases unmatched: 5. The CDR3 sequence is CASSSPSGRIEQYF. The CDR3 bases are TGTGCCAGCAGCTCACCTAGCGGGAGGATCGAGCAGTACTTC.

The chain combines TRBV6-6 with TRBJ1-1; D not resolved. CDR1 is MNHNY, CDR2 SVGAGI, per germline (reference sequence). V was cut by 2 bases and J by 2 bases, with 9 bases left in between. There are 14 residues in the CDR3. CDR3 sequence (DNA): TGTGCCAGCAGTTACGGTCGGGGAAACACTGAAGCTTTCTTT. Its protein is CASSYGRGNTEAFF.

CDR3 loop: CASSKLSRSYNEQFF. In DNA, the CDR3 is TGTGCCAGCAGCAAGCTGTCCAGGTCCTACAATGAGCAGTTCTTC. The chain employs TRBV21-1 and TRBJ2-1; the table's D call TRBD1 went unverified against the DNA. TRBV21-1 is a pseudogene. This CDR3 region has 15 residues.

The V and J genes are TRBV11-1 and TRBJ1-3, with D perhaps matching TRBD1 (6 bases). Germline CDR1 reads SGHAT; CDR2 reads FQDESV (reference sequence). The germline V and J ends were trimmed by 4 bases and 3 bases, with 19 bases remaining between them. This CDR3 has 17 residues. As DNA, the CDR3 is TGTGCCAGCAGCTCCCCGGACAGTCCCAGGAGTGGAAACACCATATATTTT. This sequence encodes CASSSPDSPRSGNTIYF.

The rearrangement links TRBV9 to TRBJ2-1, with 7 bases matching TRBD2. The CDR3 has 15 amino acids. V dropped 4 bases and J dropped 9; count of bases not matched to a gene: 13. CDR1 SGDLS and CDR2 YYNGEE come from the germline V gene. The CDR3 DNA sequence: TGTGCCAGCAGCTTAGGCGGGAGCGTCAACGGTGAGCAGTTCTTC. Amino acid sequence: CASSLGGSVNGEQFF.

In this sample, this clone turned up once. CDR3 coding DNA: TGTGCCAGCAGCCCCTCAGCGGGGGTCACCGGGGAGCTGTTTTTT. Translation: CASSPSAGVTGELFF. The chain has TRBV5-6 and TRBJ2-2; 8 bases agree with TRBD2. Per the germline V gene, CDR1 is SGHDT and CDR2 is YYEEEE. V shed 4 bases, J shed 4 bases, and the junction held 6 bases outside the gene matches. The CDR3 extends over 15 amino acids. Full variable domain (outside the CDR3, taken from reference TRBV5-6 and TRBJ2-2): DAGVTQSPTHLIKTRGQQVTLRCSPKSGHDTVSWYQQALGQGPQFIFQYYEEEERQRGNFPDRFSGHQFPNYSSELNVNALLLGDSALYLCASSPSAGVTGELFFGEGSRLTVL.

V gene TRBV7-3 combines with J gene TRBJ2-5; TRBD2 might be the D (6 bases). Looked up from germline, CDR1 is SGHTA and CDR2 is FQGTGA. V was trimmed by 5 bases and J by 4 bases, leaving 14 bases between them. The CDR3 runs 14 residues. CDR3 bases: TGTGCCAGCAGCCCTTGGGGGGAAGGAGAGACCCAGTACTTC. It translates to CASSPWGEGETQYF.

The V and J genes are TRBV18 and TRBJ1-5; D remains ambiguous. Germline loops: CDR1 KGHSH, CDR2 LQKENI. With 2 bases removed from V and 3 bases from J, the gap between germline ends came to 8 bases. The length of the CDR3 is 14 residues. The CDR3 region is CASSPTGNNQPQHF. CDR3 DNA sequence: TGTGCCAGCTCACCAACGGGAAACAATCAGCCCCAGCATTTT.

This sequence joins TRBV11-2 and TRBJ1-2; D is unresolved. The ends were cut back, 5 bases at V and 0 bases at J, with 16 bases in the middle. The CDR3 extends over 16 amino acids. Germline V gene sequence: CDR1 SGHAT, CDR2 FQNNGV. CDR3 sequence (DNA): TGTGCCAGCAGCCCTGTCGCAGGCAGCTCTAACTATGGCTACACCTTC. This codes for CASSPVAGSSNYGYTF.

The chain uses TRBV6-5 and TRBJ1-3, with TRBD1 identical over 7 bases. This CDR3 has 15 residues. J lost 4 bases, V lost 5 bases, and 8 bases had no gene match. In germline, CDR1 is MNHEY, CDR2 SVGAGI. DNA of the CDR3: TGTGCCAGCAGTAAGACAGGGCTGGGAGGAAACACCATATATTTT. Translating gives CASSKTGLGGNTIYF.

This chain connects TRBV5-8 to TRBJ2-7; D unclear. This CDR3 spans 13 amino acids. V was clipped by 0 bases and J by 3 bases, with 7 bases between them. CDR1 and CDR2 (germline): SGHTS, YDEGEE. CDR3 nucleotides: TGTGCCAGCAGCTTGGCCGCGGTCTACGAGCAGTACTTC. Protein product: CASSLAAVYEQYF.

This clone was counted only a few times. The CDR3, as DNA: TGCGCCAGCAGCCAGACCCGGTGGCTGCTCGGGGGGGAGCAGTACTTC. Its protein product is CASSQTRWLLGGEQYF. The chain carries TRBV4-3 and TRBJ2-7, with 7 bases identical to TRBD2. J was trimmed by 7 bases and V by 3 bases; bases with no gene match: 15. The CDR3 totals 16 residues. Germline CDR1 is LGHNA and CDR2 is YSLEER.